The sequence of this T cell receptor (beta chain) was determined in a study of cytomegalovirus exposure and HLA in healthy donors. Study-level points and caveats: An analysis done earlier found most TCR beta V segments productive about 90% or about 30% of the time.

Comments on this clone: Its antigen is unknown.

V was pared by 2 bases and J by 9 bases, with 13 bases between. CDR3 length: 13 amino acids. CDR1 MNHEY and CDR2 SMNVEV come from the germline V gene (reference sequence). 60 Vbeta and 13 Jbeta primers were used in PCR. The repertoire was sequenced with immunoSEQ multiplex PCR; TCRdb's copy has only in-frame clones and lacks some. This sample yields 200,000 or so clones, of which around 80% are seen a single time; about 1.8% belongs to the top ten. The TCR comes from a man in his forties or fifties in good health and CMV-seronegative. The chain employs TRBV27 and TRBJ1-1; D is unresolved. Sequencing input: PBMCs. The CDR3 DNA sequence: TGTGCCAGCAGTTTAGGTCGGGGTTTACAAGCTTTCTTT. It specifies CASSLGRGLQAFF.